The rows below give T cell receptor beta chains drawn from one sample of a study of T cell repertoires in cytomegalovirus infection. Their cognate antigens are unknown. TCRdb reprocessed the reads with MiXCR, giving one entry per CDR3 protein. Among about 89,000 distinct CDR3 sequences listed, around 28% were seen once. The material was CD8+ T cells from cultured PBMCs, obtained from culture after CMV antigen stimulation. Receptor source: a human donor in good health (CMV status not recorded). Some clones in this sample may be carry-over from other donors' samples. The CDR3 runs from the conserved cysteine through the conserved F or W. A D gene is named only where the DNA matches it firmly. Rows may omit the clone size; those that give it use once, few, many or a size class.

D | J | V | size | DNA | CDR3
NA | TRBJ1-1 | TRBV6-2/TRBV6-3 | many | TGTGCCAGCAGTTACACCGTGGGGGCAAGTATAAATGAAGCTTTCTTT | CASSYTVGASINEAFF
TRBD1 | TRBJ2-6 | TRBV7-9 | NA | TGTGCCAGCAGCCACCGGCAGGGGGCTGGGGCCAACGTCCTGACTTTC | CASSHRQGAGANVLTF
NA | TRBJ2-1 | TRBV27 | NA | TGTGCCAGTAAAGACAGGACCTACAATGAGCAGTTCTTC | CASKDRTYNEQFF
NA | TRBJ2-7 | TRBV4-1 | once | TGCGCCAGCAGCCTCCACCTTTATAGCTACGAGCAGTACTTC | CASSLHLYSYEQYF
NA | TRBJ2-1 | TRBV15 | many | TGTGCCACCAGCGTCGGGTTTGAGACCTACAATGAGCAGTTCTTC | CATSVGFETYNEQFF
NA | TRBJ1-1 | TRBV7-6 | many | TGTGCCAGCAGCTTACTCGAGGGGTATGACACTGAAGCTTTCTTT | CASSLLEGYDTEAFF
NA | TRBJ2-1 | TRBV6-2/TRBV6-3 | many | TGTGCCAGCAGTTCCGAGGGGGGAAGGACCTACAATGAGCAGTTCTTC | CASSSEGGRTYNEQFF
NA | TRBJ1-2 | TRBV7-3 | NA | TGTGCCAGCAGCTTACTAGCTAACTATGGCTACACCTTC | CASSLLANYGYTF
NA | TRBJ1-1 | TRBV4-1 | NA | TGCGCCAGCAGCCAAGATCCGTCGCCTTCGGGACATTTGAACACTGAAGCTTTCTTT | CASSQDPSPSGHLNTEAFF
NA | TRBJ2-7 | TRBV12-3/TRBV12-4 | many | TGTGCCAGCAGTCTAGACACTATTAGGGTGCAGTACTTC | CASSLDTIRVQYF
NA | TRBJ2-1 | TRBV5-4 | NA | TGTGCCAGCAGCTTCCGACAGAACAATGAGCAGTTCTTC | CASSFRQNNEQFF
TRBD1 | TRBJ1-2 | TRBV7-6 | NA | TGTGCCAGCAGCGAGACAGGGAACTATGGCTACACCTTC | CASSETGNYGYTF
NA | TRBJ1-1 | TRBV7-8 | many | TGTGCCAGCAGCGCTATCGGGGGCGGAGGTACTGAAGCTTTCTTT | CASSAIGGGGTEAFF
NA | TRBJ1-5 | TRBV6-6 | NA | TGTGCCAGCAGTACCGGGACACTACGCAATCAGCCCCAGCATTTT | CASSTGTLRNQPQHF
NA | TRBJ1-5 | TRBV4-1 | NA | TGCGCCAGCAGCCAAGCCCCTCCCCCCGGCACCCAGCCCCAGCATTTT | CASSQAPPPGTQPQHF
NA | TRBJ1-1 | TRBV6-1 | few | TGTGCCAGCAAGGATTATGGTCGAGCTTTCTTT | CASKDYGRAFF
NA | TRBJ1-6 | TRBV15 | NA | TGTGCCACCAGCAGAGACGCCGGCGCAAATTCACCCCTCCACTTT | CATSRDAGANSPLHF
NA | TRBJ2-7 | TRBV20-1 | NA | TGCAGTGCTAGTCGACAGGAGAGCTCCTACGAGCAGTACTTC | CSASRQESSYEQYF
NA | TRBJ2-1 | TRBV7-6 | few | TGTGCCAGCAACCCCCCCGGGACACCTTTGTATGAGCAGTTCTTC | CASNPPGTPLYEQFF
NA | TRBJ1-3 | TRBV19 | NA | TGTGCCAGTACCCTTGGGGTATCAGGAAACACCATATATTTT | CASTLGVSGNTIYF
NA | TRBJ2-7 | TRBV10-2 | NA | TGCGCCAGCAGTGGCCCTGGTAGGGGGGTCTCCTACGAGCAGTACTTC | CASSGPGRGVSYEQYF
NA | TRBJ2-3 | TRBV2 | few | TGTGCCAGTCATACGTTAGCAACCCTCACAGATACGCAGTATTTT | CASHTLATLTDTQYF